This T cell receptor (beta chain) was documented in a study of CD8 T cells in ankylosing spondylitis. Overall study results and limits: What appeared characteristic of ankylosing spondylitis blood was a TCR beta motif of eight highly homologous variants.

The CDR3 is 15 residues long. The V gene's germline CDR1 is DFQATT and CDR2 SNEGSKA (reference sequence). In TCRdb, the 5' RACE reads were re-called with MiXCR into one record per CDR3 protein. The sample has roughly 150,000 distinct CDR3 sequences; approximately 7.4% are singletons. Many counts were recorded for this clonotype. Its antigen is not identified. Relative to the germline gene, one junction end is altered; a read error may explain this. Sequenced input: blood, either unsorted or a sorted T cell fraction (not recorded which). The chain uses TRBV20-1 and TRBJ1-1; D unresolved. The receptor comes from a female donor with ankylosing spondylitis or in good health (not recorded which). CDR3 sequence reads: CSARDKGLGNNEAFF. The DNA of the CDR3 is TGCAGTGCTAGAGATAAGGGATTAGGGAACAATGAAGCTTTCTTT.